The 14 T cell receptor beta chains in this list originate from one sample, sequenced in a study of PD-1 blockade in mismatch repair-deficient tumors. TCRdb keeps only in-frame clones here, not all; method: immunoSEQ multiplex PCR. Of under 20,000 clones listed, roughly 82% were seen once; the top ten hold roughly 1.4%. The specimen was PBMCs, collected 52 weeks after starting pembrolizumab. The receptor source for this set is an adult with mismatch repair-deficient cancer.

This clone has a single count. The rearrangement links TRBV6-5 to TRBJ1-2, with 7 nucleotides matching TRBD1. CDR1 and CDR2 (germline): MNHEY, SVGAGI. The CDR3 length is 15 residues. Unmatched junction bases numbered 5, after V lost 0 bases and J lost 4 bases. CDR3 sequence: CASSYSGQAIYGYTF. CDR3 nucleotide sequence: TGTGCCAGCAGTTACTCTGGACAGGCAATCTATGGCTACACCTTC.

The chain uses TRBV9 and TRBJ2-1; 8 bases map to TRBD2. Per germline, CDR1 SGDLS and CDR2 YYNGEE. The length of the CDR3 is 16 residues. V lost 0 bases and J lost 3; bases outside the gene matches: 5. Written as DNA, the CDR3 is TGTGCCAGCAGCGTAGGCGGCCTAGCGGGCTACAATGAGCAGTTCTTC. It is translated as CASSVGGLAGYNEQFF.

As concerns this clone: The junction differs from germline at one of its ends, possibly a read error. V gene TRBV7-7 combines with J gene TRBJ2-1, with TRBD2 identical over 10 bases. The CDR3 contains 16 residues. CDR1 and CDR2 (germline): SSHAT, FNYEAQ (reference sequence). The CDR3 DNA reads as TGTGCTAGCAGCTACCTGGGGCTAGCGGGAGTCAATGAGCAGTTCTTC. Encoded protein: CASSYLGLAGVNEQFF.

On this clone itself: At one of its ends the junction is not consistent with the germline gene, which may arise from a read error. In DNA, the CDR3 is TGTGCCAGCAGCGAATCGCGTCTTGGAAACACCATATATTTT. It specifies CASSESRLGNTIYF. The chain uses TRBV16 and TRBJ1-3; D is undetermined. CDR1 is KGHSY, CDR2 FQNENV, per germline. The CDR3 has 14 residues.

The chain couples TRBV7-9 to TRBJ1-1; D uncertain. The CDR3 loop spans 14 amino acids. The ends were cut back, 5 bases at V and 3 bases at J, with 13 bases in the middle. In germline, CDR1 is SEHNR, CDR2 FQNEAQ (reference sequence). This CDR3 is CASSGLKRYTEAFF. DNA of the CDR3: TGTGCCAGCAGCGGTCTTAAGAGGTACACTGAAGCTTTCTTT.

The CDR3 nucleotides are TGCGCCAGCAGCTTATCAGGGGGCCTGACCTCTAGCACAGATACGCAGTATTTT. Encoded protein: CASSLSGGLTSSTDTQYF. The rearrangement links TRBV5-1 to TRBJ2-3; 8 nucleotides line up with TRBD1. The trim removed 2 bases at V and 0 bases at J, leaving 11 bases unmatched. The CDR3 is made up of 18 amino acids. The germline gives CDR1 SGHRS, CDR2 YFSETQ.

This clone was counted only a few times. The V gene is TRBV6-1, the J gene TRBJ2-7; 7 positions match TRBD2. CDR3 length: 13 amino acids. After removal of 6 bases from V and 0 bases from J, the junction contained 2 bases not matched to a gene. CDR1 MNHNS and CDR2 SASEGT come from the germline V gene. CDR3 bases: TGTGCCAGCAGGCGGGACTACTCCTACGAGCAGTACTTC. The encoded protein is CASRRDYSYEQYF.

V usage is TRBV9 and J usage is TRBJ2-7; TRBD1 matches at 7 bases. This CDR3 is 15 amino acids long. The junction had 6 bases not matched to a gene; V was cut back by 0 bases and J by 3 bases. From germline, CDR1 is SGDLS and CDR2 YYNGEE. The CDR3 DNA reads as TGTGCCAGCAGCGTAGGGTTCCAGGGGGACTACGAGCAGTACTTC. It encodes CASSVGFQGDYEQYF.

The chain joins TRBV6-5 to TRBJ1-5; D uncertain. V was pared by 2 bases and J by 1 base, with 6 bases between. This CDR3 spans 14 amino acids. Germline CDR1 MNHEY, CDR2 SVGAGI. The CDR3 nucleotides are TGTGCCAGCAGTTACGGCGGAAGCAATCAGCCCCAGCATTTT. Translation gives CASSYGGSNQPQHF.

The chain links TRBV6-6 to TRBJ2-7, with TRBD1 as a possible D gene (5 bases). CDR3 size: 13 residues. The germline CDR1 and CDR2 sequences are MNHNY and SVGAGI (reference sequence). V was pared by 7 bases and J by 1 base, with 11 bases between. CDR3 sequence (DNA): TGTGCCAGCAAAGAGACAGTTTCCTACGAGCAGTACTTC. This gives the protein CASKETVSYEQYF.

The chain links TRBV29-1 to TRBJ1-2, with 7 bases aligning to TRBD1. CDR3 length: 14 residues. Germline loops: CDR1 SQVTM, CDR2 ANQGSEA. Trimming removed 4 bases from V and 6 bases from J; junction bases left unmatched: 11. CDR3 residues: CSVGDRAVGHGYTF. CDR3 nucleotides: TGCAGCGTTGGTGACAGGGCTGTAGGCCATGGCTACACCTTC.

V is TRBV5-6 and J is TRBJ1-4, with 9 nucleotides matching TRBD1. In germline, CDR1 is SGHDT, CDR2 YYEEEE. CDR3 length: 14 amino acids. The junction had 4 bases not matched to a gene; V was cut back by 5 bases and J by 5 bases. CDR3 coding DNA: TGTGCCAGCAGACCCGGGACAGGGAATGAAAAACTGTTTTTT. It yields the protein CASRPGTGNEKLFF.

V is TRBV28 and J is TRBJ1-3; no definite D call. There are 12 residues in the CDR3. Germline CDR1 MDHEN, CDR2 SYDVKM. The V and J ends lost 8 bases and 3 bases respectively, with 8 bases between them. The CDR3 spells CASAGRGNTIYF. In DNA form, the CDR3 reads TGTGCCAGCGCTGGGCGTGGAAACACCATATATTTT.

The CDR3 region has the DNA TGTGCCAGCTCACCAAACGAGGACAGGACGCAGCCCCAGCATTTT. Amino acid sequence: CASSPNEDRTQPQHF. This chain joins TRBV18 and TRBJ1-5; 7 bases match TRBD1. This CDR3 region has 15 residues. Germline CDR1 KGHSH, CDR2 LQKENI. J lost 7 bases, V lost 2 bases, and 8 bases had no gene match.